Below, 10 T cell receptor beta chains from the same sample are listed, as sequenced in a study of blood T cell repertoires in COVID-19. The table came from immunoSEQ multiplex PCR; TCRdb's copy has only in-frame clones and leaves some out. The sample lists some 210,000 clones; around four fifths were seen once. The specimen was peripheral blood. The source of these receptors is a human donor in a cohort sampled during active COVID-19.

This chain joins TRBV15 and TRBJ1-6; D possibly corresponds to TRBD1 (5 bases). Trimming left V 3 bases short and J 7 bases short, with 13 bases between. The CDR3 is 15 residues long. In germline, CDR1 is LNHNV, CDR2 YYDKDF (reference sequence). CDR3 sequence reads: CATSRAVGRNSPLHF. The CDR3 DNA sequence: TGTGCCACCAGCAGGGCGGTGGGGCGGAATTCACCCCTCCACTTT.

This chain uses TRBV4-2 with TRBJ2-5, with TRBD1 matching 9 bases. The CDR3 is 15 amino acids. V shed 1 base and J 2 bases; nucleotides not matched to a gene: 2. Germline V gene data show CDR1 as LGHNA and CDR2 as YNFKEQ. The DNA of the CDR3 is TGTGCCAGCAGCCAAGCAGGGACAGGGCAAGAGACCCAGTACTTC. Its translation is CASSQAGTGQETQYF.

This chain links TRBV6-5 with TRBJ2-7; the match to TRBD1 covers 7 bases. This CDR3 has 14 amino acids. Per germline, CDR1 MNHEY and CDR2 SVGAGI. V was pared by 2 bases and J by 6 bases, with 7 bases of the junction left unmatched. DNA of the CDR3: TGTGCCAGCAGTTACGGGACAGTGGACTCCGAGCAGTACTTC. Translation: CASSYGTVDSEQYF.

This clone has a single count. The chain carries TRBV6-5 and TRBJ1-1; no reliable D call. Germline V lookup: CDR1 MNHEY, CDR2 SVGAGI. CDR3 length equals 12 residues. V was pared by 9 bases and J by 7 bases, with 15 bases between. CDR3 amino acids: CASFTADVEAFF. The CDR3, as DNA: TGTGCCAGTTTCACAGCAGACGTTGAAGCTTTCTTT.

The V and J genes are TRBV7-8 and TRBJ1-1, with 7 positions matching TRBD1. The germline V gene encodes CDR1 SGHVS and CDR2 FQNEAQ. The CDR3 sequence is 15 residues long. The V gene end was trimmed by 5 bases and the J gene end by 0 bases; junction bases not matched to a gene: 6. The CDR3 DNA is TGTGCCAGCAGCGCTTTGACAGGGCTGAACACTGAAGCTTTCTTT. Residues: CASSALTGLNTEAFF.

The gene calls are TRBV3-1 (or the pseudogene TRBV3-2) and TRBJ2-1; 10 bases match TRBD2. The length of the CDR3 is 15 residues. Unmatched junction bases numbered 4, after V lost 4 bases and J lost 4 bases. CDR1 is LGHDT, CDR2 YNNKEL, per germline (reference sequence). This CDR3 reads CASSPGLASYNEQFF. Here the CDR3 DNA reads TGTGCCAGCAGCCCGGGACTAGCGAGTTACAATGAGCAGTTCTTC.

The chain recombines TRBV7-2 with TRBJ2-2, with 9 nucleotides matching TRBD2. The J segment lost 0 bases and the V segment lost 4 bases, leaving 9 bases of the junction unmatched. The CDR3 totals 18 residues. Germline V lookup: CDR1 SGHTA, CDR2 FQGNSA. The CDR3 is CASSYQSLAGANTGELFF. CDR3 nucleotide sequence: TGTGCCAGCAGCTATCAATCCTTAGCGGGAGCGAACACCGGGGAGCTGTTTTTT.

V is TRBV19 and J is TRBJ2-7; 10 bases map to TRBD1. The CDR3 has 18 residues. Germline assignment: CDR1 LNHDA and CDR2 SQIVND (reference sequence). Germline trimming cut 10 bases from V and 9 bases from J; bases unmatched to any gene: 27. CDR3 in DNA: TGTGCCATTGACAGGGGGCTTGAGGGACTAACCTCCCACGGGCGGCAGTACTTC. Protein product: CAIDRGLEGLTSHGRQYF.

The J gene is TRBJ2-2, the V gene TRBV24-1; the D gene is possibly TRBD2 (5 bases). This CDR3 is built from 12 residues. The germline CDR1 and CDR2 sequences are KGHDR and SFDVKD. V was trimmed by 10 bases and J by 6 bases, leaving 11 bases between them. CDR3 sequence: CATTGGPGELFF. CDR3 DNA: TGTGCCACAACGGGCGGGCCCGGGGAGCTGTTTTTT.

The chain is built from TRBV30 and TRBJ1-2, with 8 bases fitting TRBD1. Losses at the gene ends were 5 bases for V and 7 bases for J; bases not matched to a gene: 9. CDR1 and CDR2 (germline): GTSNPN, SVGIG (reference sequence). CDR3 length: 13 residues. Here the CDR3 reads CAWSLRGPLGYTF. The DNA of the CDR3 is TGTGCCTGGTCGCTCAGGGGGCCGCTTGGCTACACCTTC.